This T cell receptor (beta chain) was obtained from a study of cytomegalovirus exposure and HLA in healthy donors. Findings and limits, study-wide: Published work reported that the classifier diagnosed cytomegalovirus status with high specificity and sensitivity. Specificity of a few CMV-associated chains for CMV antigens was verified in vitro.

Clones were read by immunoSEQ multiplex PCR, and TCRdb kept only the in-frame ones, dropping some. The sample has about 86,000 clones; just under 95% are singletons. A word on this clone: Its specificity is unknown.

Germline trimming cut 6 bases from V and 5 bases from J; bases unmatched to any gene: 7. Looked up from germline, CDR1 is SNHLY and CDR2 is FYNNEI. CDR3 size: 14 residues. This TCR came from a man aged 18 to 29 in good health and CMV-seronegative. This rearrangement joins TRBV2 to TRBJ1-1, with 9 bases fitting TRBD1. The sequenced sample consisted of PBMCs. The CDR3: CASRGGQGKTEAFF. For the CDR3, the DNA is TGTGCCAGCAGGGGGGGACAGGGCAAAACTGAAGCTTTCTTT. The full variable domain, with the rest looked up from reference TRBV2 and TRBJ1-1, is EPEVTQTPSHQVTQMGQEVILRCVPISNHLYFYWYRQILGQKVEFLVSFYNNEISEKSEIFDDQFSVERPDGSNFTLKIRSTKLEDSAMYFCASRGGQGKTEAFFGQGTRLTVV.